Each of the 27 T cell receptor beta chains below was sequenced from the same sample in a study of vaccination effects on CD4 cells after COVID-19. Before sequencing took place, the ViraFEST assay used viral peptide pools to expand antigen-specific CD4+ T cells. Researchers isolated CD4+ T cells once around 11 days of culture had elapsed. All participants had two doses of either the BNT162b2 or mRNA-1273 vaccine. The data were produced by immunoSEQ multiplex PCR, yet TCRdb's version contains in-frame clones alone and is incomplete. Among about 80,000 clones listed, around 77% were seen once. Their antigen targets remain unknown. Here the sequenced sample was CD4+ T cells from PBMCs cultured with HCoV-OC43 spike peptides, taken after COVID-19 vaccination. Subset reported: HCoV-OC43 spike overlapping peptide pool stimulation. The receptors here all came from a human donor who received a COVID-19 vaccine.

This chain links TRBV24-1 with TRBJ2-3; TRBD2 aligns across 14 bases. After removal of 6 bases from V and 0 bases from J, the junction contained 7 bases not matched to a gene. Germline lookup yields CDR1 KGHDR and CDR2 SFDVKD. The CDR3 runs to 18 residues. CDR3 protein: CATSLTSGGAYSTDTQYF. The CDR3 nucleotides are TGTGCCACCAGTCTGACTAGCGGGGGGGCCTACAGCACAGATACGCAGTATTTT.

This clone has a handful of counts. The chain recombines TRBV28 with TRBJ2-3, with a possible D match to TRBD1 (6 bases). Trimming cost V 4 bases and J 0 bases, with 11 bases left between them. The CDR3 covers 15 residues. The germline V gene has CDR1 MDHEN and CDR2 SYDVKM. The CDR3 nucleotides read TGTGCCAGCAGTTCGAGCAGGGGAAGCACAGATACGCAGTATTTT. Encoded protein: CASSSSRGSTDTQYF.

The rearrangement uses TRBV7-2 and TRBJ1-2; D might be TRBD1 (5 bases). V dropped 4 bases and J dropped 4 bases, with 19 bases sitting between them. The CDR3 is made up of 16 amino acids. The germline V gene has CDR1 SGHTA and CDR2 FQGNSA. CDR3 in DNA: TGTGCCAGCAGCTCGGATGTGGCCCGGGGACTCTATGGCTACACCTTC. Amino acids: CASSSDVARGLYGYTF. The full variable domain, rest sourced from reference TRBV7-2 and TRBJ1-2, is GAGVSQSPSNKVTEKGKDVELRCDPISGHTALYWYRQSLGQGLEFLIYFQGNSAPDKSGLPSDRFSAERTGGSVSTLTIQRTQQEDSAVYLCASSSDVARGLYGYTFGSGTRLTVV.

This clone has a handful of counts. This rearrangement joins TRBV3-1 (or the pseudogene TRBV3-2) to TRBJ2-2; D ambiguous. V lost 1 base to trimming and J lost 4 bases, with 7 bases between them. Germline V lookup: CDR1 LGHDT, CDR2 YNNKEL (reference sequence). The CDR3 has 14 residues. As DNA, the CDR3 is TGTGCCAGCAGCCAAGGGCAGATCACCGGGGAGCTGTTTTTT. Its translation: CASSQGQITGELFF.

This chain joins TRBV7-9 and TRBJ2-7; D ambiguous. The CDR3 totals 14 residues. Trimming removed 1 base at V and 5 bases at J, with 12 bases between. Germline V gives CDR1 SEHNR, CDR2 FQNEAQ (reference sequence). CDR3 protein: CASSLGPRLDEQYV. The CDR3 DNA reads TGTGCCAGCAGCTTAGGGCCGAGGCTCGACGAGCAGTACGTC.

This clone was seen only once. The chain links TRBV21-1 to TRBJ2-5; TRBD2 reflects the table's D call only, with no check against the DNA. TRBV21-1 is designated a pseudogene. The CDR3 has 18 residues. This chain's CDR3 is CASSWGGSVAEPQETQYF. Here the CDR3 DNA reads TGTGCCAGCAGCTGGGGGGGTTCGGTAGCGGAACCCCAAGAGACCCAGTACTTC.

The gene calls are TRBV5-4 and TRBJ2-6; 7 bases match TRBD2. This CDR3 spans 15 amino acids. The V and J ends lost 4 bases and 4 bases, in that order; junction bases with no gene match: 5. Germline V gene sequence: CDR1 SGHNT, CDR2 YYREEE (reference sequence). The CDR3 DNA is TGTGCCAGCAGCCGGGGAGGGTCCGGGGCCAACGTCCTGACTTTC. Protein product: CASSRGGSGANVLTF.

V is TRBV3-1 (or the pseudogene TRBV3-2) and J is TRBJ2-1; the D is unclear. Germline CDR1 LGHDT, CDR2 YNNKEL (reference sequence). Trimming pared 2 bases from V and 9 bases from J, leaving 14 bases between. The CDR3 is made up of 14 amino acids. CDR3 nucleotide sequence: TGTGCCAGCAGCCAAACTGAAGGGTACGGTGAGCAGTTCTTC. Its translation: CASSQTEGYGEQFF.

The chain recombines TRBV19 with TRBJ2-1; 8 bases map to TRBD2. The V and J ends lost 4 bases and 1 base, in that order; junction bases with no gene match: 9. The CDR3 has 17 amino acids. Germline CDR1 is LNHDA and CDR2 is SQIVND (reference sequence). The CDR3 nucleotides are TGTGCCAGTAGTAAACCCCTCCGCGGGGGGTCCTACAATGAGCAGTTCTTC. Encoded protein: CASSKPLRGGSYNEQFF.

The gene calls are TRBV15 and TRBJ2-7; no firm D call. The germline V and J ends were trimmed by 0 bases and 5 bases, with 8 bases remaining between them. Germline CDR1 and CDR2: LNHNV and YYDKDF (reference sequence). This CDR3 contains 13 residues. CDR3 residues: CATSRDRRNEQYV. CDR3 bases: TGTGCCACCAGCAGAGATCGAAGGAACGAGCAGTACGTC.

The chain recombines TRBV30 with TRBJ1-5; a weak D match, TRBD1 (5 bases). Trimming took off 1 base at V and 6 bases at J, with 13 bases between the two ends. The germline V gene encodes CDR1 GTSNPN and CDR2 SVGIG (reference sequence). This CDR3 is built from 14 residues. CDR3 coding DNA: TGTGCCTGGAGTGGGAGTGGGGCTGGTCAGCCCCAGCATTTT. It is translated as CAWSGSGAGQPQHF.

The chain carries TRBV6-5 and TRBJ1-2; a possible D gene is TRBD1 (6 bases). V was cut by 7 bases and J by 1 base, with 13 bases left in between. The CDR3 is 14 residues long. The germline CDR1 and CDR2 sequences are MNHEY and SVGAGI. Here the CDR3 reads CASKLQGLNYGYTF. The CDR3 DNA reads TGTGCCAGCAAATTACAGGGTCTTAACTATGGCTACACCTTC.

CDR3 in amino acids: CASSLTRLAGGQETQYF. The CDR3 coding sequence is TGTGCCAGCAGCTTAACCCGGCTAGCGGGCGGGCAAGAGACCCAGTACTTC. The chain joins TRBV7-3 to TRBJ2-5, with 8 bases aligning to TRBD2. The CDR3 extends over 17 amino acids. Losses at the gene ends were 0 bases for V and 2 bases for J; bases not matched to a gene: 8. The germline gives CDR1 SGHTA, CDR2 FQGTGA.

This chain joins TRBV5-1 and TRBJ2-5; D is unresolved. Germline assignment: CDR1 SGHRS and CDR2 YFSETQ. CDR3 length: 14 residues. Trimming shortened V by 0 bases and J by 5 bases, and 11 bases separated the two germline ends. CDR3 residues: CASSLAMVGETQYF. The CDR3 DNA follows: TGCGCCAGCAGCTTGGCCATGGTGGGTGAGACCCAGTACTTC.

This sequence joins TRBV28 and TRBJ1-2; a weak D match, TRBD1 (5 bases). CDR3 size: 13 residues. The V gene lost 6 bases and the J gene lost 2 bases, with 10 bases spanning the gap. Germline CDR1 reads MDHEN; CDR2 reads SYDVKM. The CDR3 nucleotides are TGTGCCAGCAGGGGAGGGGCAAACTATGGCTACACCTTC. It codes for CASRGGANYGYTF.

The rearrangement uses TRBV14 and TRBJ1-6; D may be TRBD1 (6 bases). V lost 2 bases and J 5 bases, leaving 13 bases between the germline ends. The CDR3 extends over 16 amino acids. Per germline, CDR1 SGHDN and CDR2 FVKESK. The CDR3 nucleotides are TGTGCCAGCAGCCAACGTACAGGGCTAGATAATTCACCCCTCCACTTT. Protein sequence: CASSQRTGLDNSPLHF.

The V call is TRBV5-1, the J call TRBJ1-2; D might be TRBD1 (6 bases). V lost 6 bases, J lost 2 bases, and 17 bases lay in between. The germline gives CDR1 SGHRS, CDR2 YFSETQ. The CDR3 spans 15 residues. CDR3 sequence reads: CASTPVDSRNYGYTF. CDR3 nucleotide sequence: TGCGCCAGCACCCCCGTGGACAGTAGGAACTATGGCTACACCTTC.

The gene calls are TRBV7-8 and TRBJ2-2; the D is unclear. This CDR3 has 17 amino acids. From germline, CDR1 is SGHVS and CDR2 FQNEAQ. The V gene lost 4 bases and the J gene lost 4 bases, with 19 bases spanning the gap. The CDR3 nucleotides are TGTGCCAGCAGCTCCCCGCGCGGCCTGAGCCGCACCGGGGAGCTGTTTTTT. It translates to CASSSPRGLSRTGELFF.

The chain has TRBV28 and TRBJ1-4, with D possibly TRBD1 on 6 matching bases. CDR1 and CDR2 (germline): MDHEN, SYDVKM. Trimming stripped 2 bases from V and 7 bases from J, with 11 bases between. The length of the CDR3 is 14 residues. Written as DNA, the CDR3 is TGTGCCAGCAGTTTACAGGGGCGTCGTGAAAAACTGTTTTTT. It translates to CASSLQGRREKLFF.

This clone was recorded a few times. The chain employs TRBV7-9 and TRBJ2-7; no clear D. V shed 2 bases and J shed 5 bases, with 10 bases lying between them. Germline loops: CDR1 SEHNR, CDR2 FQNEAQ (reference sequence). The CDR3 extends over 13 amino acids. CDR3 nucleotide sequence: TGTGCCAGCAGCTTATCCGGTGGGAACGAGCAGTACGTC. Protein sequence: CASSLSGGNEQYV.

This clone is a singleton in its sample. V gene TRBV10-1 combines with J gene TRBJ1-2; D unresolved. Trimming took 2 bases from V and 5 from J, leaving 12 bases between them. The CDR3 length is 14 residues. The germline gives CDR1 WNHNN, CDR2 SYGVQD (reference sequence). In DNA form, the CDR3 reads TGCGCCAGCAGTGAGGCAAACAGAGATTATGGCTACACCTTC. Protein: CASSEANRDYGYTF.

The chain couples TRBV3-1 (or the pseudogene TRBV3-2) to TRBJ2-6; possibly TRBD2 for D (5 bases). CDR1 and CDR2 from the germline V gene are LGHDT and YNNKEL (reference sequence). The V and J ends lost 5 bases and 4 bases respectively, with 21 bases between them. There are 18 residues in the CDR3. The CDR3 region is CASSDYSYRTTGANVLTF. In DNA, the CDR3 is TGTGCCAGCAGCGACTATTCTTACAGAACGACCGGGGCCAACGTCCTGACTTTC.

This chain joins TRBV7-9 and TRBJ2-5, with D hard to call. The CDR3 is 13 residues long. V was trimmed by 2 bases and J by 1 base, leaving 5 bases between them. Looked up from germline, CDR1 is SEHNR and CDR2 is FQNEAQ (reference sequence). The CDR3 loop is CASSLRGQETQYF. DNA for the CDR3: TGTGCCAGCAGCTTACGCGGCCAAGAGACCCAGTACTTC. Together with reference TRBV7-9 and TRBJ2-5, the CDR3 gives the full variable domain: DTGVSQNPRHKITKRGQNVTFRCDPISEHNRLYWYRQTLGQGPEFLTYFQNEAQLEKSRLLSDRFSAERPKGSFSTLEIQRTEQGDSAMYLCASSLRGQETQYFGPGTRLLVL.

This chain connects TRBV24-1 to TRBJ2-3; D may be TRBD2 (5 bases). V lost 0 bases and J lost 3, with 18 bases in between. Germline V lookup: CDR1 KGHDR, CDR2 SFDVKD. The CDR3 runs 18 residues. In nucleotides, the CDR3 is TGTGCCACCAGTGATTTGCAATCACGGGATGGGCGTACAGATACGCAGTATTTT. It is translated as CATSDLQSRDGRTDTQYF.

The chain recombines TRBV11-3 with TRBJ2-2; D is perhaps TRBD1 (5 bases). The CDR3 loop spans 16 amino acids. Deletions cut 1 base from V and 1 base from J, with 10 bases between. The germline CDR1 and CDR2 sequences are SGHNT and YENEEA. CDR3 protein: CASSLGGGLNTGELFF. The CDR3 DNA reads as TGTGCCAGCAGCTTAGGGGGCGGCCTGAACACCGGGGAGCTGTTTTTT.

The chain joins TRBV19 to TRBJ2-2; 9 bases line up with TRBD1. Looked up from germline, CDR1 is LNHDA and CDR2 is SQIVND (reference sequence). The CDR3 covers 19 residues. The V gene end was trimmed by 4 bases and the J gene end by 3 bases; junction bases not matched to a gene: 15. The CDR3 region has the DNA TGTGCCAGTAGTACCCAACCGGGACAGGGCATGTCCTACACCGGGGAGCTGTTTTTT. This gives the protein CASSTQPGQGMSYTGELFF.

This clone has just one count. The chain carries TRBV25-1 and TRBJ2-1; D remains unclear. Germline V gene sequence: CDR1 MGHDK, CDR2 SYGVNS. V dropped 0 bases and J dropped 4 bases, with 4 bases sitting between them. The CDR3 extends over 13 amino acids. In nucleotides, the CDR3 is TGTGCCAGCAGTGAATACCCGTACAATGAGCAGTTCTTC. Amino acid sequence: CASSEYPYNEQFF.